This TCR beta chain was recorded in a study of cytomegalovirus exposure and HLA in healthy donors. Findings and caveats of the study: Later work associated roughly 17,000 TCR beta sequences with HLA alleles at 0.05 false discovery rate. Looking again later, the authors saw that most CMV-associated TCR beta chains seemed HLA-restricted. Most TCR sequences were seen very rarely across donors, but some public TCRs occurred in many. When the data were analyzed later, several of the most significant clusters appeared to be linked to common viral pathogens.

Primers: 60 Vbeta forward and 13 Jbeta reverse. Produced via immunoSEQ multiplex PCR; TCRdb's table is partial and in-frame only. The data contain about 240,000 clones, around 80% of them seen just once; the ten biggest clones take up approximately 0.49%. This clone was observed a handful of times. Its antigen remains unidentified. Sequenced: PBMCs. The TCR sequence derives from a boy aged 10-17 years in good health and CMV-seronegative.

The CDR3 region has the DNA TGCGCCAGCAGCCGAACGATCGCCACCCGGGACTCAAGAGATACGCAGTATTTT. This gives the protein CASSRTIATRDSRDTQYF. The chain uses TRBV4-1 and TRBJ2-3, with D possibly matching TRBD2 (6 bases). Germline V gene lookup returns CDR1 MGHRA and CDR2 YSYEKL. This CDR3 is 18 amino acids long. Trimming took 4 bases from V and 5 from J, leaving 25 bases between them.